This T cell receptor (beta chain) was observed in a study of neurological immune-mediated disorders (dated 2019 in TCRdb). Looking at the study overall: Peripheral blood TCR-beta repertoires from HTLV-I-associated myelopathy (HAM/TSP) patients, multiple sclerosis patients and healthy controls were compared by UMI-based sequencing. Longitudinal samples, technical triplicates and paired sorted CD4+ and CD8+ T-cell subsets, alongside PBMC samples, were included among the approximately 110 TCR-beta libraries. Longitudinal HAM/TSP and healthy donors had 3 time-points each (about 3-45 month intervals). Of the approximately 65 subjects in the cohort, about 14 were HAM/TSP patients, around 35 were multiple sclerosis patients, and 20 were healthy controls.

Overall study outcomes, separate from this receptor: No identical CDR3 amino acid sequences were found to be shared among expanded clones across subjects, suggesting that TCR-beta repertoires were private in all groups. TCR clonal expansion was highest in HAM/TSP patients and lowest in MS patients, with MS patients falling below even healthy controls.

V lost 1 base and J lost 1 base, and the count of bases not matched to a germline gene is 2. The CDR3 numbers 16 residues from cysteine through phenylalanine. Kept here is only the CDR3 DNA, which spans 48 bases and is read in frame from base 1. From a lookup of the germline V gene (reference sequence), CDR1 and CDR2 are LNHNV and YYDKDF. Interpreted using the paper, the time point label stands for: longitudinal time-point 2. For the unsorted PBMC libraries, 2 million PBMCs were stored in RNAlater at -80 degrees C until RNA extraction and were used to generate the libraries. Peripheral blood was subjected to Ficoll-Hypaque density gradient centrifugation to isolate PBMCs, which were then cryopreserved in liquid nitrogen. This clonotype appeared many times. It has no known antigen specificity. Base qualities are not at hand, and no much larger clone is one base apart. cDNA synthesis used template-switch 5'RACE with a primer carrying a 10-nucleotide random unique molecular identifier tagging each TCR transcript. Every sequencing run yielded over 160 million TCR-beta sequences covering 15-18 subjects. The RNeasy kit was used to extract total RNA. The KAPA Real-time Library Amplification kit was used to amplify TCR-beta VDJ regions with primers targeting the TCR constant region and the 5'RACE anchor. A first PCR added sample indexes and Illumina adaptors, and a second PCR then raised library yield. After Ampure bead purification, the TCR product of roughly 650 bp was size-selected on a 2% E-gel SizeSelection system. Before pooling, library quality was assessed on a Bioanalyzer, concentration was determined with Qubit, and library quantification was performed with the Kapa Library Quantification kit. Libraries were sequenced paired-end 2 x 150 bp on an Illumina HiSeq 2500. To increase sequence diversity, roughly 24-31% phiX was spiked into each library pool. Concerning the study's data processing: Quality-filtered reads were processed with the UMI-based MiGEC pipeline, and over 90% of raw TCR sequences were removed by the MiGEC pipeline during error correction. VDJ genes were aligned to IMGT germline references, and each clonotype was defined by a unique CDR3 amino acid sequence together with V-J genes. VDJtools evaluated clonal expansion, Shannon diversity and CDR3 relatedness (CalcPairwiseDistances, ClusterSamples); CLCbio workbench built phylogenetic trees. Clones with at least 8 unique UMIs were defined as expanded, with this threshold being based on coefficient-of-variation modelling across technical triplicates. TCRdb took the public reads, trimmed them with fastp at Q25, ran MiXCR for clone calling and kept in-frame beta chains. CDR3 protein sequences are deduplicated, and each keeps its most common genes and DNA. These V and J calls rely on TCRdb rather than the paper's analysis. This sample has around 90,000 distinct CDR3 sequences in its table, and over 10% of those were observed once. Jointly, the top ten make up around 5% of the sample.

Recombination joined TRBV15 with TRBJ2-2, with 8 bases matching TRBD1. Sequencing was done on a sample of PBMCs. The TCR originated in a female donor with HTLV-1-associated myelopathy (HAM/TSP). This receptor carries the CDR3 CATSRAGTGNTGELFF. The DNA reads TGTGCCACCAGCAGAGCTGGGACAGGGAACACCGGGGAGCTGTTTTTT.